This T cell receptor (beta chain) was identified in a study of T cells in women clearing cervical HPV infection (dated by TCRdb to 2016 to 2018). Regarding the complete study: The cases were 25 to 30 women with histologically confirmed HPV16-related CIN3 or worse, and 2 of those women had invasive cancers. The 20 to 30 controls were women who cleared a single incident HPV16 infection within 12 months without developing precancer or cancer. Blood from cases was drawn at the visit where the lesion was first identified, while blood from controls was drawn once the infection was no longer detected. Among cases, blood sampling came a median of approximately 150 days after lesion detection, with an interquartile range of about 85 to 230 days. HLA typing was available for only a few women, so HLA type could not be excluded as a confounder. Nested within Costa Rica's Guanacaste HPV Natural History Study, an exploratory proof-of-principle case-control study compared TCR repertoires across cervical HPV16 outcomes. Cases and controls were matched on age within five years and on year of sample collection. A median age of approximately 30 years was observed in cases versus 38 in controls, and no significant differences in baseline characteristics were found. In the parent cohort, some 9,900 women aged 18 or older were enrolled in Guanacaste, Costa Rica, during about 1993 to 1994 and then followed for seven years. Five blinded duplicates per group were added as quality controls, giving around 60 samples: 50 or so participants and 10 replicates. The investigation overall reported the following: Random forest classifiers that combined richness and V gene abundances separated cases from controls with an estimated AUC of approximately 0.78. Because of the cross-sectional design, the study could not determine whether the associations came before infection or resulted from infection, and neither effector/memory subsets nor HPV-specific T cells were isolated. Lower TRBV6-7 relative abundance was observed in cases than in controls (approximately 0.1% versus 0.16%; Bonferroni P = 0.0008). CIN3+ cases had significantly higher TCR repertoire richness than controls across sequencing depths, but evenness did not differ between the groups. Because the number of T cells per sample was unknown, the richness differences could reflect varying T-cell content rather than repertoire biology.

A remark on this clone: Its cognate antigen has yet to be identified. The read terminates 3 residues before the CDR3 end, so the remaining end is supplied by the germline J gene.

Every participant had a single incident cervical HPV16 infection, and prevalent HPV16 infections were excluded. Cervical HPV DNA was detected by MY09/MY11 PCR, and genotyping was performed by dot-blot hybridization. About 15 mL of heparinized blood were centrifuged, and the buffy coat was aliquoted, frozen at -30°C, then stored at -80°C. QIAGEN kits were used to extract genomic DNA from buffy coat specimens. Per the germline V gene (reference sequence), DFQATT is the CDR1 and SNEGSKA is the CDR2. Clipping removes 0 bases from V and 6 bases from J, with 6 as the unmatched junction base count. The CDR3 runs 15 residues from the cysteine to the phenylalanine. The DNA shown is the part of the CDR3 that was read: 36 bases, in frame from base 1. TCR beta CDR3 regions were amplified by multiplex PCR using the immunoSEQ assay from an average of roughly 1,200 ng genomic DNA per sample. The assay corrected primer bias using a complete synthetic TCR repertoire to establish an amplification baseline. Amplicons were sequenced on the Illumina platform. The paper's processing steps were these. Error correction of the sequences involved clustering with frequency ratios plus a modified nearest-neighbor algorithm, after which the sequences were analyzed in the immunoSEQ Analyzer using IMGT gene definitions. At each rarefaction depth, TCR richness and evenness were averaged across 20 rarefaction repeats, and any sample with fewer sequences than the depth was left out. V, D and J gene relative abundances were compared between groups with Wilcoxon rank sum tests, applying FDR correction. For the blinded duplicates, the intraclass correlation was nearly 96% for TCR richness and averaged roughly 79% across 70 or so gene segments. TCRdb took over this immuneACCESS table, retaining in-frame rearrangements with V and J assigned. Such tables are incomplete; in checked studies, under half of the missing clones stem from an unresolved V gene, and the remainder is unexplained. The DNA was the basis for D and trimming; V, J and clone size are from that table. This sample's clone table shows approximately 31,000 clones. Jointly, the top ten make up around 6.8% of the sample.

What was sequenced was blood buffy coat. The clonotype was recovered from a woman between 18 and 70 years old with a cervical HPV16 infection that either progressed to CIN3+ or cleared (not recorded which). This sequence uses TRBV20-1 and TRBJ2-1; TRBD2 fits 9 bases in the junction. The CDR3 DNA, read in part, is TGCAGTGCTAGAGATCTAGCGGGGACTAGCAATGAG. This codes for CSARDLAGTSNE. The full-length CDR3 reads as CSARDLAGTSNEQFF.